The 10 T cell receptor beta chains in this list originate from one sample, sequenced in a study of cytomegalovirus exposure and HLA in healthy donors (dated by TCRdb to about 2017). The library was made by the immunoSEQ multiplex PCR assay. A mixture of 60 forward primers for TCR Vbeta segments and 13 reverse primers for TCR Jbeta segments was used in the multiplex PCR. The table comes from immuneACCESS by way of TCRdb, which keeps in-frame sequences with V and J called. Part of the clones is missing from these tables; in studies checked, under half for an unresolved V gene and the rest for unknown reasons. Here the sample has more than 85,000 clones; about three quarters occur a single time. The ten largest clones represent roughly 1.9% of the sample. Sequencing was carried out using PBMCs. The receptors were sampled from a boy aged 10-17 years in good health and CMV-seronegative.

V is TRBV4-1 and J is TRBJ1-2; D not resolved. The CDR3 is made up of 15 amino acids. V lost 3 bases and J lost 7, with 18 bases in between. Germline V lookup: CDR1 MGHRA, CDR2 YSYEKL. CDR3: CASSQERYLRSGYTF. As DNA, the CDR3 is TGCGCCAGCAGCCAGGAACGCTACCTTAGGAGTGGCTACACCTTC.

V and J are TRBV18 and TRBJ2-7; D remains ambiguous. The germline V gene encodes CDR1 KGHSH and CDR2 LQKENI. CDR3 length: 13 residues. V was shortened by 3 bases and J by 3 bases, with 9 bases between the two germline ends. The CDR3 DNA follows: TGTGCCAGCTCACCCCTAGAAAACTACGAGCAGTACTTC. Its protein is CASSPLENYEQYF.

The CDR3 bases are TGTGCCAGCAGCTTCACACCTGGCTACGAGCAGTACTTC. Encoded protein: CASSFTPGYEQYF. This chain connects TRBV7-3 to TRBJ2-7; D remains unclear. The V and J ends lost 3 bases and 3 bases respectively, with 9 bases between them. CDR1 and CDR2 (germline): SGHTA, FQGTGA. The CDR3 contains 13 residues.

This clone was seen a few times. The chain employs TRBV27 and TRBJ2-3; 7 bases match TRBD2. Germline-derived CDR1 and CDR2 are MNHEY and SMNVEV (reference sequence). There are 15 residues in the CDR3. J lost 8 bases, V lost 8 bases, and 16 bases had no gene match. The CDR3 spells CASRLASGPAGTQYF. DNA of the CDR3: TGTGCCAGCCGTCTGGCTAGCGGACCCGCGGGTACGCAGTATTTT.

The chain couples TRBV9 to TRBJ2-7, with D perhaps TRBD1 (5 bases). Between the trimmed V and J ends, which lost 0 bases and 5 bases, there was a span of 9 bases. Germline V lookup: CDR1 SGDLS, CDR2 YYNGEE. The CDR3 consists of 13 residues. As DNA, the CDR3 is TGTGCCAGCAGCGTAGGGGGCAAAAACGAGCAGTACTTC. This encodes CASSVGGKNEQYF. The full variable domain, completed using reference TRBV9 and TRBJ2-7, is DSGVTQTPKHLITATGQRVTLRCSPRSGDLSVYWYQQSLDQGLQFLIQYYNGEERAKGNILERFSAQQFPDLHSELNLSSLELGDSALYFCASSVGGKNEQYFGPGTRLTVT.

The gene calls are TRBV19 and TRBJ1-6, with a weak D call TRBD1 (6 bases). This CDR3 is 14 amino acids long. Germline lookup yields CDR1 LNHDA and CDR2 SQIVND (reference sequence). V lost 5 bases to trimming and J lost 7 bases, with 12 bases between them. CDR3 amino acids: CASSYWGGNSPLHF. The CDR3 bases are TGTGCCAGTAGTTATTGGGGGGGCAATTCACCCCTCCACTTT.

The chain has TRBV29-1 and TRBJ2-7, with 7 positions matching TRBD1. With 6 bases clipped from V and 7 bases from J, the junction kept 9 bases outside the gene matches. Germline CDR1 reads SQVTM; CDR2 reads ANQGSEA. CDR3 size: 12 residues. This chain's CDR3 is CSVGFTGEEQYF. As DNA, the CDR3 is TGCAGCGTCGGGTTCACAGGGGAAGAGCAGTACTTC.

This CDR3 reads CASSGGQGNQPQHF. The DNA for the CDR3 is TGTGCCAGCAGCGGGGGACAGGGTAATCAGCCCCAGCATTTT. V and J are TRBV5-8 and TRBJ1-5; 9 bases are a match to TRBD1. With 4 bases clipped from V and 4 bases from J, the junction kept 3 bases outside the gene matches. The germline V gene has CDR1 SGHTS and CDR2 YDEGEE. The CDR3 sequence is 14 residues long.

The chain combines TRBV13 with TRBJ2-5, with a possible D match to TRBD2 (5 bases). The CDR3 runs 14 residues. Germline CDR1 reads PRHDT; CDR2 reads FYEKMQ (reference sequence). V was shortened by 5 bases and J by 4 bases, with 14 bases between the two germline ends. The CDR3 region has the DNA TGTGCCAGCAGCCCCCTGGGAGAAACAGAGACCCAGTACTTC. It codes for CASSPLGETETQYF.

V gene TRBV11-3 combines with J gene TRBJ2-2, with no clear D. Trimming pared 1 base from V and 7 bases from J, leaving 7 bases between. Germline V gene lookup returns CDR1 SGHNT and CDR2 YENEEA. CDR3 length: 13 amino acids. CDR3 residues: CASSLVYDGELFF. In DNA, the CDR3 is TGTGCCAGCAGCTTAGTCTATGACGGGGAGCTGTTTTTT.